These T cell receptor beta chains were read from a single sample in a study of T cell responses to AZD1222 COVID-19 vaccine. The repertoire was sequenced with immunoSEQ multiplex PCR; TCRdb's copy has only in-frame clones and lacks some. The sample consists of about 130,000 clones, 80% to 90% of them appearing once. The sequences come from peripheral blood, collected on day 0 of AZD1222 vaccination. These receptors came from an adult in good health. CDR3s include the opening cysteine and the closing phenylalanine or tryptophan. A D gene is named only where the DNA matches it firmly. Expanded clones get a size class; other rows say once, few or many, or leave the size out.

j_gene: TRBJ1-1; abundance: .; d_gene: .; v_gene: TRBV5-4; CDR3nt: TGTGCCAGCAGCCCGGTGGGTCCTGAAGCTTTCTTT; CDR3aa: CASSPVGPEAFF
j_gene: TRBJ2-2; abundance: .; d_gene: .; v_gene: TRBV12-1; CDR3nt: TGTGCCAGCAGCCCTCACAGACAGGGTATGAGCGGGGAGCTGTTTTTT; CDR3aa: CASSPHRQGMSGELFF
j_gene: TRBJ1-5; abundance: .; d_gene: .; v_gene: TRBV7-9; CDR3nt: TGTGCCAGCAGCCGGGAGGGGATGGATCAGCCCCAGCATTTT; CDR3aa: CASSREGMDQPQHF
j_gene: TRBJ1-1; abundance: .; d_gene: TRBD1; v_gene: TRBV27; CDR3nt: TGTGCCAGCAGTTTATGGGGGACAGGGTCGACTGAAGCTTTCTTT; CDR3aa: CASSLWGTGSTEAFF
j_gene: TRBJ2-3; abundance: .; d_gene: TRBD1; v_gene: TRBV5-1; CDR3nt: TGCGCCAGCAGCCCCCGAGGGGGCGACACAGATACGCAGTATTTT; CDR3aa: CASSPRGGDTDTQYF
j_gene: TRBJ2-5; abundance: .; d_gene: .; v_gene: TRBV5-1; CDR3nt: TGCGCCAGCAGCTCCCAGAGTATAGAAGAGACCCAGTACTTC; CDR3aa: CASSSQSIEETQYF
j_gene: TRBJ2-5; abundance: .; d_gene: .; v_gene: TRBV7-2; CDR3nt: TGTGCCAGCAGCTGGATCCTCCAAGAGACCCAGTACTTC; CDR3aa: CASSWILQETQYF
j_gene: TRBJ2-2; abundance: .; d_gene: .; v_gene: TRBV6-5; CDR3nt: TGTGCCAGCAGTTACGACTCGTTCACCGGGGAGCTGTTTTTT; CDR3aa: CASSYDSFTGELFF
j_gene: TRBJ2-1; abundance: .; d_gene: TRBD2; v_gene: TRBV28; CDR3nt: TGTGCCAGCAGCCCCCCAGCGGGAGTGCCGCAGTTCTTC; CDR3aa: CASSPPAGVPQFF
j_gene: TRBJ1-1; abundance: .; d_gene: .; v_gene: TRBV30; CDR3nt: TGTGCCTGGAGGCGTCACACTGAAGCTTTCTTT; CDR3aa: CAWRRHTEAFF
j_gene: TRBJ2-4; abundance: .; d_gene: TRBD1; v_gene: TRBV3-1/TRBV3-2; CDR3nt: TGTGCCAGCAGCCCAGATGACAGGGGATTTAACATTCAGTACTTC; CDR3aa: CASSPDDRGFNIQYF
j_gene: TRBJ2-7; abundance: .; d_gene: TRBD1; v_gene: TRBV2; CDR3nt: TGTGCCAGCATGAGGGACAGGGACGAGCAGTACTTC; CDR3aa: CASMRDRDEQYF
j_gene: TRBJ1-5; abundance: .; d_gene: .; v_gene: TRBV27; CDR3nt: TGTGCCAGCAGTTCTGAGGGCGGCCGTCAGCCCCAGCATTTT; CDR3aa: CASSSEGGRQPQHF
j_gene: TRBJ2-3; abundance: .; d_gene: TRBD2; v_gene: TRBV28; CDR3nt: TGTGCCAGCAGTTTTAGCGGGCCCCCCACAGATACGCAGTATTTT; CDR3aa: CASSFSGPPTDTQYF
j_gene: TRBJ2-1; abundance: .; d_gene: .; v_gene: TRBV7-9; CDR3nt: TGTGCCAGCAGCTTGCTCCTCCACAATGAGCAGTTCTTC; CDR3aa: CASSLLLHNEQFF
j_gene: TRBJ2-5; abundance: .; d_gene: TRBD2; v_gene: TRBV7-9; CDR3nt: TGTGCCAGCAGCTTAAGCCTAGCGGGGGAGACCCAGTACTTC; CDR3aa: CASSLSLAGETQYF
j_gene: TRBJ2-6; abundance: few; d_gene: .; v_gene: TRBV7-2; CDR3nt: TGTGCCAGCGGGGCAGCTGGGGCCAACGTCCTGACTTTC; CDR3aa: CASGAAGANVLTF
j_gene: TRBJ2-7; abundance: .; d_gene: .; v_gene: TRBV9; CDR3nt: TGTGCCAGCAGCGCCGGGTCTTCGTACGAGCAGTACTTC; CDR3aa: CASSAGSSYEQYF
j_gene: TRBJ1-5; abundance: .; d_gene: .; v_gene: TRBV30; CDR3nt: TGTGCCCCCGGTGGCAGGGCAGGAGATAGCAATCAGCCCCAGCATTTT; CDR3aa: CAPGGRAGDSNQPQHF
j_gene: TRBJ2-3; abundance: many; d_gene: .; v_gene: TRBV15; CDR3nt: TGTGCCACCAGCAGCCGAACTCGACCCAGCACAGATACGCAGTATTTT; CDR3aa: CATSSRTRPSTDTQYF
j_gene: TRBJ1-2; abundance: .; d_gene: TRBD1; v_gene: TRBV28; CDR3nt: TGTGCCAGCGGGCAGGGGGGCGCAGGTGGCTACACCTTC; CDR3aa: CASGQGGAGGYTF
j_gene: TRBJ1-5; abundance: .; d_gene: .; v_gene: TRBV6-5; CDR3nt: TGTGCCAGCATTATGGACACTTATAGCAATCAGCCCCAGCATTTT; CDR3aa: CASIMDTYSNQPQHF
j_gene: TRBJ2-7; abundance: .; d_gene: .; v_gene: TRBV7-2; CDR3nt: TGTGCCAGCAGCTACGGGTCCTCCTCCTCCTACGAGCAGTACTTC; CDR3aa: CASSYGSSSSYEQYF
j_gene: TRBJ2-5; abundance: once; d_gene: .; v_gene: TRBV12-1; CDR3nt: TGTGCCAGCAGCTTTCCCAGCGTGCCCCAAGAGACCCAGTACTTC; CDR3aa: CASSFPSVPQETQYF
j_gene: TRBJ2-1; abundance: .; d_gene: TRBD2; v_gene: TRBV5-1; CDR3nt: TGCGCCAGCAGTACCTCGGCGGGAGGGCCTTCATACAATGAGCAGTTCTTC; CDR3aa: CASSTSAGGPSYNEQFF
j_gene: TRBJ2-7; abundance: .; d_gene: .; v_gene: TRBV6-1; CDR3nt: TGTGCCAGCAGTGAATCATGGGACACCTACGAGCAGTACTTC; CDR3aa: CASSESWDTYEQYF
j_gene: TRBJ2-7; abundance: .; d_gene: .; v_gene: TRBV6-2/TRBV6-3; CDR3nt: TGTGCCAGCAGCTTCGCCCCGGACCGGGCAAGGTCCTCCTACGAGCAGTACTTC; CDR3aa: CASSFAPDRARSSYEQYF
j_gene: TRBJ1-4; abundance: .; d_gene: TRBD1; v_gene: TRBV30; CDR3nt: TGTGCCTGGAGTATTGACAGGGGCAATGAAAAACTGTTTTTT; CDR3aa: CAWSIDRGNEKLFF
j_gene: TRBJ1-4; abundance: .; d_gene: .; v_gene: TRBV6-5; CDR3nt: TGTGCCAGCAGAGACCATCCGAATGGGAAACTGTTTTTT; CDR3aa: CASRDHPNGKLFF
j_gene: TRBJ1-1; abundance: .; d_gene: .; v_gene: TRBV29-1; CDR3nt: TGCAGCGTTGGTCGGAACACTGAAGCTTTCTTT; CDR3aa: CSVGRNTEAFF
j_gene: TRBJ1-5; abundance: .; d_gene: .; v_gene: TRBV27; CDR3nt: TGTGCCAGCAGTTTTCAAGGGGCGGGTCAGCCCCAGCATTTT; CDR3aa: CASSFQGAGQPQHF
j_gene: TRBJ1-1; abundance: .; d_gene: .; v_gene: TRBV9; CDR3nt: TGTGCCAGCAGCGTAGCCCTGTGGGACACTGAAGCTTTCTTT; CDR3aa: CASSVALWDTEAFF
j_gene: TRBJ1-3; abundance: .; d_gene: .; v_gene: TRBV2; CDR3nt: TGTGCCAGCAGTGTATTTTCAGATACTGGAAACACCATATATTTT; CDR3aa: CASSVFSDTGNTIYF
j_gene: TRBJ1-4; abundance: .; d_gene: .; v_gene: TRBV28; CDR3nt: TGTGCCAGCAGTTTATGGGGGGGGTTGGTTGAAAAACTGTTTTTT; CDR3aa: CASSLWGGLVEKLFF
j_gene: TRBJ2-5; abundance: .; d_gene: .; v_gene: TRBV5-8; CDR3nt: TGTGCCAGCAGCTTGGGAAATACCCAGTACTTC; CDR3aa: CASSLGNTQYF
j_gene: TRBJ1-4; abundance: .; d_gene: TRBD1; v_gene: TRBV10-3; CDR3nt: TGTGCCATCAGCCCCGGGACAGGAGATAATGAAAAACTGTTTTTT; CDR3aa: CAISPGTGDNEKLFF
j_gene: TRBJ1-1; abundance: .; d_gene: .; v_gene: TRBV11-2; CDR3nt: TGTGCCAGCAGCTCTCGAGCCGGGGGCCACACTGAAGCTTTCTTT; CDR3aa: CASSSRAGGHTEAFF
j_gene: TRBJ1-5; abundance: .; d_gene: .; v_gene: TRBV19; CDR3nt: TGTGCCAGTAGTATATTAGGACAGAGCAATCAGCCCCAGCATTTT; CDR3aa: CASSILGQSNQPQHF
j_gene: TRBJ2-3; abundance: .; d_gene: TRBD2; v_gene: TRBV4-1; CDR3nt: TGCGCCAGCAGCCAAGCCGGGACTAGCGGTACAGATACGCAGTATTTT; CDR3aa: CASSQAGTSGTDTQYF
j_gene: TRBJ1-1; abundance: .; d_gene: TRBD1; v_gene: TRBV11-2; CDR3nt: TGTGCCAGCAGCTTAGCTACCGACAGGGCGGCTTTCTTT; CDR3aa: CASSLATDRAAFF
j_gene: TRBJ2-7; abundance: .; d_gene: TRBD2; v_gene: TRBV25-1; CDR3nt: TGTGCCAGCAGTCGTAGCGGGAGTTTGCTCGAGCAGTACTTC; CDR3aa: CASSRSGSLLEQYF
j_gene: TRBJ2-5; abundance: .; d_gene: TRBD1; v_gene: TRBV10-3; CDR3nt: TGTGCCATCACCCCGGACAGGGAGCAAGAGACCCAGTACTTC; CDR3aa: CAITPDREQETQYF
j_gene: TRBJ1-1; abundance: .; d_gene: .; v_gene: TRBV7-9; CDR3nt: TGTGCCAGCAGCTTAGTTGGCCAGGCGAACACTGAAGCTTTCTTT; CDR3aa: CASSLVGQANTEAFF
j_gene: TRBJ2-7; abundance: .; d_gene: .; v_gene: TRBV28; CDR3nt: TGTGCCAGCAGTTCGTTCCGGGACACCGTTTACGAGCAGTACTTC; CDR3aa: CASSSFRDTVYEQYF
j_gene: TRBJ2-3; abundance: .; d_gene: .; v_gene: TRBV7-6; CDR3nt: TGTGCCAGCAGCTTAGTGTCTTCTGGGGGGTCAGATACGCAGTATTTT; CDR3aa: CASSLVSSGGSDTQYF
j_gene: TRBJ2-3; abundance: .; d_gene: .; v_gene: TRBV4-3; CDR3nt: TGCGCCAGCAGCCAAGGACAGACCACAGATACGCAGTATTTT; CDR3aa: CASSQGQTTDTQYF
j_gene: TRBJ2-7; abundance: .; d_gene: .; v_gene: TRBV11-2; CDR3nt: TGTGCCAGCAGCCCTAGGGCGCGTAGCGTCCCCTACGAGCAGTACTTC; CDR3aa: CASSPRARSVPYEQYF
j_gene: TRBJ2-7; abundance: .; d_gene: TRBD2; v_gene: TRBV5-1; CDR3nt: TGCGCCAGCAGCTTGGGTCTAGCGGGAGGTTCTTACGAGCAGTACTTC; CDR3aa: CASSLGLAGGSYEQYF
j_gene: TRBJ2-5; abundance: .; d_gene: .; v_gene: TRBV12-3/TRBV12-4; CDR3nt: TGTGCCAGCAGAATAAGCGGAGGGGAGACCCAGTACTTC; CDR3aa: CASRISGGETQYF
j_gene: TRBJ2-3; abundance: .; d_gene: TRBD2; v_gene: TRBV7-3; CDR3nt: TGTGCCAGCAGCTCGACTAGCGGCACAGATACGCAGTATTTT; CDR3aa: CASSSTSGTDTQYF
j_gene: TRBJ2-5; abundance: .; d_gene: .; v_gene: TRBV18; CDR3nt: TGTGCCAGCTCACCACCTTTAGGGTCAGAGACCCAGTACTTC; CDR3aa: CASSPPLGSETQYF
j_gene: TRBJ1-1; abundance: .; d_gene: .; v_gene: TRBV19; CDR3nt: TGTGCCAGTAGAGACGATACCCGACAGGCGAACACTGAAGCTTTCTTT; CDR3aa: CASRDDTRQANTEAFF
j_gene: TRBJ2-1; abundance: .; d_gene: TRBD1; v_gene: TRBV6-5; CDR3nt: TGTGCCAGCAGTTACAGACAGGGGATTGAGCAGTTCTTC; CDR3aa: CASSYRQGIEQFF
j_gene: TRBJ2-1; abundance: .; d_gene: TRBD2; v_gene: TRBV6-2/TRBV6-3; CDR3nt: TGTGCCAGCAGTTATGGAGGCGGGGGGGTCAATGAGCAGTTCTTC; CDR3aa: CASSYGGGGVNEQFF
j_gene: TRBJ2-3; abundance: .; d_gene: .; v_gene: TRBV7-2; CDR3nt: TGTGCCAGCAGCTCGGGCTTGATGAAAGCCGATACGCAGTATTTT; CDR3aa: CASSSGLMKADTQYF